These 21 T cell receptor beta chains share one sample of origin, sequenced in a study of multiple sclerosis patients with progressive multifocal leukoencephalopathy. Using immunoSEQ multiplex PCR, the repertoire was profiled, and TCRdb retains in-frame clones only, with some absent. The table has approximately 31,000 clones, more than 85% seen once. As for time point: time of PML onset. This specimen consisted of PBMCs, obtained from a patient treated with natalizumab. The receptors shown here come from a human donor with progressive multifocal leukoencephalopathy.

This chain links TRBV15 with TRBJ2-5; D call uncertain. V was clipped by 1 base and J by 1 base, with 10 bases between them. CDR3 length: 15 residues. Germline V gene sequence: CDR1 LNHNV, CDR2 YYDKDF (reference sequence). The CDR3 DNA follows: TGTGCCACCAGCAGAGTCCGACACAGCCAAGAGACCCAGTACTTC. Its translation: CATSRVRHSQETQYF.

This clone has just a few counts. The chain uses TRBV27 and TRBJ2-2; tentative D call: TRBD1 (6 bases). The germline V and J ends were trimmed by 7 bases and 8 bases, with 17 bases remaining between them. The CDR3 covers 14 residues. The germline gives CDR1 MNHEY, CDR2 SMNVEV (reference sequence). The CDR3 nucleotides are TGTGCCAGCACTCCCTACCGGGACATTGGGGAGCTGTTTTTT. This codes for CASTPYRDIGELFF.

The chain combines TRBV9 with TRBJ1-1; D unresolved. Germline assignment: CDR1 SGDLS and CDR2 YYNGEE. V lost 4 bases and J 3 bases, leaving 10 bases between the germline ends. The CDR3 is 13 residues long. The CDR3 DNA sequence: TGTGCCAGCAGCCGCGGACGGGACACTGAAGCTTTCTTT. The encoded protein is CASSRGRDTEAFF.

The CDR3 protein is CASSLFPEGSYEQYF. The CDR3, as DNA: TGTGCCAGCAGTTTATTCCCAGAGGGGTCCTACGAGCAGTACTTC. The chain has TRBV27 and TRBJ2-7, with D perhaps assigned TRBD1 or TRBD2 (5 bases each). V was shortened by 1 base and J by 1 base, with 11 bases between the two germline ends. The CDR3 has 15 residues. CDR1 and CDR2 (germline): MNHEY, SMNVEV (reference sequence).

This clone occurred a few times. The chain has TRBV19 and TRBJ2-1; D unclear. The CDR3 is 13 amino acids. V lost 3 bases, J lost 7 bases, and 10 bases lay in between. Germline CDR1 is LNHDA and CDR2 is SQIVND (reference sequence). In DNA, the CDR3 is TGTGCCAGTAGTATCCGGAGTAAAAATGAGCAGTTCTTC. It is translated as CASSIRSKNEQFF.

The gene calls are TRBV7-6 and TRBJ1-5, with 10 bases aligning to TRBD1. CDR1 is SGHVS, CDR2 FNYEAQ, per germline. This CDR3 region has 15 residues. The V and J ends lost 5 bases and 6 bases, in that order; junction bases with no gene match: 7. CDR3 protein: CASSPGQGHGQPQHF. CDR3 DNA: TGTGCCAGCAGCCCGGGACAGGGGCATGGTCAGCCCCAGCATTTT.

In DNA form, the CDR3 reads TGTGCCAGTGGTGGGGGGGGTGATCAGCCCCAGCATTTT. Translation gives CASGGGGDQPQHF. The V call is TRBV6-5, the J call TRBJ1-5, with D tentatively TRBD1 (5 bases). The CDR3 totals 13 residues. V was pared by 9 bases and J by 5 bases, with 14 bases between. From germline, CDR1 is MNHEY and CDR2 SVGAGI.

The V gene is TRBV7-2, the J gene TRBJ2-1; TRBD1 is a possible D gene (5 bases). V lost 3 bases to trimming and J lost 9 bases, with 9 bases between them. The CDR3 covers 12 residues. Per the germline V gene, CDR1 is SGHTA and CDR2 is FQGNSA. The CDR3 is CASSFSTGEQFF. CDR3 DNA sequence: TGTGCCAGCAGCTTTAGCACAGGTGAGCAGTTCTTC.

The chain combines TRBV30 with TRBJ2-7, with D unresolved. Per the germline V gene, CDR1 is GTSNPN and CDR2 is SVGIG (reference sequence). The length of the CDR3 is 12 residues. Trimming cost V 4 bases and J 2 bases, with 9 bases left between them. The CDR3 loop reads CAWIPRAYEQYF. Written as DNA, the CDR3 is TGTGCCTGGATCCCCAGAGCCTACGAGCAGTACTTC.

In DNA, the CDR3 is TGTGCCAGTAGTAGAGGGACTAGCGGGAGTTCGAGAACCGGGGAGCTGTTTTTT. This encodes CASSRGTSGSSRTGELFF. The gene calls are TRBV19 and TRBJ2-2; 14 positions agree with TRBD2. With V trimmed by 4 bases and J by 5 bases, 9 bases remained unmatched. Germline-derived CDR1 and CDR2 are LNHDA and SQIVND (reference sequence). This CDR3 is 18 amino acids long. The whole variable domain, remainder taken from reference TRBV19 and TRBJ2-2, is DGGITQSPKYLFRKEGQNVTLSCEQNLNHDAMYWYRQDPGQGLRLIYYSQIVNDFQKGDIAEGYSVSREKKESFPLTVTSAQKNPTAFYLCASSRGTSGSSRTGELFFGEGSRLTVL.

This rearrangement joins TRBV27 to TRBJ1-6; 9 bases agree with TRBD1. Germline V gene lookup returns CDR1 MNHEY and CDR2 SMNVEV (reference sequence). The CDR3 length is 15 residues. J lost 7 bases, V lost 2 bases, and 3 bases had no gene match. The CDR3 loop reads CASSLPGQGNSPLHF. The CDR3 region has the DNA TGTGCCAGCAGTTTACCGGGACAGGGAAATTCACCCCTCCACTTT.

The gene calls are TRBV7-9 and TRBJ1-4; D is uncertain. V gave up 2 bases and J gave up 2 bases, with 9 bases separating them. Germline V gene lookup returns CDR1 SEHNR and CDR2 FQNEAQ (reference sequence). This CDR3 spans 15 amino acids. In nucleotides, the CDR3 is TGTGCCAGCAGCTTACGAGAATTGACTAATGAAAAACTGTTTTTT. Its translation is CASSLRELTNEKLFF.

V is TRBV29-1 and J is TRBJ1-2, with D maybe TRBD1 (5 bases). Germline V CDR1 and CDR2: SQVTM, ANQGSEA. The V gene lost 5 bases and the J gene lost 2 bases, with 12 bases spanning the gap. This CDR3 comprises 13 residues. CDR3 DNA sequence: TGCAGCGTTAAAACAGGACCCAACTATGGCTACACCTTC. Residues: CSVKTGPNYGYTF.

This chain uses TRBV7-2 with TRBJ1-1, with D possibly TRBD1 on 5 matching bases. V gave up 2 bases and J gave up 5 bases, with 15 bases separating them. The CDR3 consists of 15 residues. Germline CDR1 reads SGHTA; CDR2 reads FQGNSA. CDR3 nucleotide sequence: TGTGCCAGCAGCTTATTGGCATCCAAGGGGACTGAAGCTTTCTTT. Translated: CASSLLASKGTEAFF. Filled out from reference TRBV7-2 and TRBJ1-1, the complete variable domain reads GAGVSQSPSNKVTEKGKDVELRCDPISGHTALYWYRQSLGQGLEFLIYFQGNSAPDKSGLPSDRFSAERTGGSVSTLTIQRTQQEDSAVYLCASSLLASKGTEAFFGQGTRLTVV.

CDR3 residues: CASSFTGGGELFF. In nucleotides, the CDR3 is TGTGCCAGCAGCTTTACGGGTGGCGGGGAGCTGTTTTTT. The chain joins TRBV6-5 to TRBJ2-2, with unresolved D. The CDR3 totals 13 residues. The germline V gene has CDR1 MNHEY and CDR2 SVGAGI. V gave up 6 bases and J gave up 7 bases, with 12 bases separating them.

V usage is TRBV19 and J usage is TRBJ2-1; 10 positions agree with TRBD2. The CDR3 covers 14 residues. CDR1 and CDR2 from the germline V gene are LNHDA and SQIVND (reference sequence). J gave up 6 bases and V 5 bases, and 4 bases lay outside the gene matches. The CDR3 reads CASSLAGERNEQFF. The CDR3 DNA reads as TGTGCCAGTAGTCTAGCGGGAGAGCGCAATGAGCAGTTCTTC.

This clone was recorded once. Here the CDR3 DNA reads TGTGCCAGCAGTGAGACAGGGCAAGGCTACACCTTC. As protein: CASSETGQGYTF. The rearrangement links TRBV28 to TRBJ1-2; 7 bases are a match to TRBD1. In germline, CDR1 is MDHEN, CDR2 SYDVKM. The CDR3 covers 12 residues. V gave up 5 bases and J gave up 8 bases; unmatched junction bases: 5.

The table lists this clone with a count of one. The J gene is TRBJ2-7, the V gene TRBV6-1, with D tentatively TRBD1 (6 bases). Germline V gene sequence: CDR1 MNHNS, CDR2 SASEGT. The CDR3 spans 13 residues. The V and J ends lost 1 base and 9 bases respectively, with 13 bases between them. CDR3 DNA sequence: TGTGCCAGCAGTGAAGTGACAGGAACAGGGCAGTACTTC. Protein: CASSEVTGTGQYF.

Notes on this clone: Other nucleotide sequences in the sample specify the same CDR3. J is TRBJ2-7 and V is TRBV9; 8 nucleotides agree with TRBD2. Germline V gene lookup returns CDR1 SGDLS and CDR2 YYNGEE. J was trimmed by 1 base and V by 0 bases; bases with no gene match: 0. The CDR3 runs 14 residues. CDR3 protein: CASSVASGSYEQYF. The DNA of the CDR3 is TGTGCCAGCAGCGTAGCTAGCGGGTCCTACGAGCAGTACTTC. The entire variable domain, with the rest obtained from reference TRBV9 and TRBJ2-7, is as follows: DSGVTQTPKHLITATGQRVTLRCSPRSGDLSVYWYQQSLDQGLQFLIQYYNGEERAKGNILERFSAQQFPDLHSELNLSSLELGDSALYFCASSVASGSYEQYFGPGTRLTVT.

CDR3 protein: CASLAPGQGDNEQFF. The CDR3 DNA sequence: TGTGCCAGCCTGGCCCCGGGACAGGGGGACAATGAGCAGTTCTTC. This chain uses TRBV5-4 with TRBJ2-1; 11 nucleotides match TRBD1. From germline, CDR1 is SGHNT and CDR2 YYREEE (reference sequence). CDR3 size: 15 residues. J lost 5 bases, V lost 7 bases, and 8 bases had no gene match. Full variable domain (rest looked up from reference TRBV5-4 and TRBJ2-1): ETGVTQSPTHLIKTRGQQVTLRCSSQSGHNTVSWYQQALGQGPQFIFQYYREEENGRGNFPPRFSGLQFPNYSSELNVNALELDDSALYLCASLAPGQGDNEQFFGPGTRLTVL.

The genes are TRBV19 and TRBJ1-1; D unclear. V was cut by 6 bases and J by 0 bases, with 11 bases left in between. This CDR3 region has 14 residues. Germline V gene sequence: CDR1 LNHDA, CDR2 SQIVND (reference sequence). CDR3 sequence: CASRTVAMNTEAFF. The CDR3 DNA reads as TGTGCCAGTAGGACGGTGGCCATGAACACTGAAGCTTTCTTT.